Listed below are T cell receptor beta chains from one sample, sequenced in a study of blood T cell repertoires in COVID-19. The data were produced by immunoSEQ multiplex PCR, yet TCRdb's version contains in-frame clones alone and is incomplete. The table has hundreds of thousands of clones, around 80% seen once. Specimen: peripheral blood. These receptors all come from a woman aged 40 to 50 with active or convalescent COVID-19. CDR3s leave out the opening cysteine and the closing phenylalanine or tryptophan. The order of the fields is V gene, J gene, clone size, CDR3 protein. Clone size is not always given. Where it is, it says once, few, many or a class for expanded clones.

V gene: TRBV11-2
J gene: TRBJ1-1
clone size: -
CDR3 protein: ASSGDRDTEAF

V gene: TRBV10-3
J gene: TRBJ1-5
clone size: few
CDR3 protein: AISSGREGQPQH

V gene: TRBV7-3
J gene: TRBJ2-3
clone size: -
CDR3 protein: ASSPPGRRVIDTQY

V gene: TRBV15
J gene: TRBJ1-2
clone size: -
CDR3 protein: ATRTGTNYGYT

V gene: TRBV5-1
J gene: TRBJ2-7
clone size: -
CDR3 protein: ASSPGTLSSYEQY

V gene: TRBV6-2/TRBV6-3
J gene: TRBJ2-7
clone size: few
CDR3 protein: ASSPTGSPYEQY

V gene: TRBV25-1
J gene: TRBJ2-6
clone size: -
CDR3 protein: ASSVTGANVLT

V gene: TRBV2
J gene: TRBJ2-5
clone size: few
CDR3 protein: ASAGFQETQY

V gene: TRBV2
J gene: TRBJ1-4
clone size: once
CDR3 protein: ANKRGLGEKLF

V gene: TRBV6-1
J gene: TRBJ1-2
clone size: -
CDR3 protein: ASSEGVQGAYGYT

V gene: TRBV5-1
J gene: TRBJ1-3
clone size: -
CDR3 protein: ASSLGQAVSGNTIY

V gene: TRBV6-1
J gene: TRBJ1-2
clone size: -
CDR3 protein: ASSDGTVVGYT

V gene: TRBV5-1
J gene: TRBJ1-4
clone size: few
CDR3 protein: ASSLEGEDEKLF

V gene: TRBV3-1/TRBV3-2
J gene: TRBJ1-2
clone size: once
CDR3 protein: ASSPVTGNYGYT

V gene: TRBV5-5
J gene: TRBJ1-1
clone size: -
CDR3 protein: ASSFLRGTNTEAF

V gene: TRBV3-1/TRBV3-2
J gene: TRBJ2-1
clone size: -
CDR3 protein: ASSHTSGVVNEQF

V gene: TRBV5-1
J gene: TRBJ2-6
clone size: -
CDR3 protein: ASSLETGRSGANVLT

V gene: TRBV9
J gene: TRBJ1-2
clone size: -
CDR3 protein: ASSHTDSNYGYT

V gene: TRBV6-5
J gene: TRBJ1-3
clone size: -
CDR3 protein: ASRGGQGYTIY

V gene: TRBV19
J gene: TRBJ2-1
clone size: -
CDR3 protein: ASRGPGVVSEQF

V gene: TRBV7-9
J gene: TRBJ1-6
clone size: few
CDR3 protein: ASSYPRTGGSSPLH

V gene: TRBV5-1
J gene: TRBJ1-1
clone size: few
CDR3 protein: ASILVTASGAF

V gene: TRBV6-6
J gene: TRBJ1-3
clone size: -
CDR3 protein: ASSPRDSYSGNTIY

V gene: TRBV18
J gene: TRBJ1-1
clone size: -
CDR3 protein: ASSPETGREDTEAF

V gene: TRBV2
J gene: TRBJ2-2
clone size: once
CDR3 protein: AIGQFTGELF

V gene: TRBV11-3
J gene: TRBJ2-2
clone size: once
CDR3 protein: ASSPGGATGELF

V gene: TRBV5-6
J gene: TRBJ2-1
clone size: -
CDR3 protein: ASSFTSGSYNEQF

V gene: TRBV27
J gene: TRBJ1-2
clone size: -
CDR3 protein: ASSSSPGQGYT

V gene: TRBV5-1
J gene: TRBJ1-2
clone size: once
CDR3 protein: ASSQRTGANYGYT

V gene: TRBV7-6
J gene: TRBJ1-1
clone size: -
CDR3 protein: ASSPRGQGVTLRNTEAF

V gene: TRBV5-6
J gene: TRBJ1-2
clone size: -
CDR3 protein: ASSLAGQGGYT

V gene: TRBV5-4
J gene: TRBJ2-3
clone size: -
CDR3 protein: ASSLGAGGQADTQY

V gene: TRBV19
J gene: TRBJ2-7
clone size: -
CDR3 protein: ASSITGGMLEQY

V gene: TRBV5-4
J gene: TRBJ1-2
clone size: few
CDR3 protein: ASSLATVQAFYGYT

V gene: TRBV10-3
J gene: TRBJ1-1
clone size: -
CDR3 protein: AISEGRGTEAF

V gene: TRBV5-4
J gene: TRBJ1-1
clone size: -
CDR3 protein: ASSLVQGEAF

V gene: TRBV6-1
J gene: TRBJ2-5
clone size: -
CDR3 protein: ASSEGPRKTQY

V gene: TRBV6-5
J gene: TRBJ1-2
clone size: -
CDR3 protein: ASSYGQGAQGYT

V gene: TRBV12-3/TRBV12-4
J gene: TRBJ1-6
clone size: -
CDR3 protein: ASVGQVGSPLH

V gene: TRBV5-1
J gene: TRBJ1-3
clone size: -
CDR3 protein: ASSPGGRYSGNTIY

V gene: TRBV7-8
J gene: TRBJ1-1
clone size: -
CDR3 protein: ASSSGTSHTEAF

V gene: TRBV6-4
J gene: TRBJ2-3
clone size: -
CDR3 protein: ASSDSIAGHTDTQY

V gene: TRBV4-1
J gene: TRBJ1-6
clone size: few
CDR3 protein: ASSLLTGVGSPLH

V gene: TRBV10-3
J gene: TRBJ1-3
clone size: -
CDR3 protein: AITWDSSGNTIY

V gene: TRBV5-1
J gene: TRBJ1-6
clone size: -
CDR3 protein: ASSFVTGENSPLH